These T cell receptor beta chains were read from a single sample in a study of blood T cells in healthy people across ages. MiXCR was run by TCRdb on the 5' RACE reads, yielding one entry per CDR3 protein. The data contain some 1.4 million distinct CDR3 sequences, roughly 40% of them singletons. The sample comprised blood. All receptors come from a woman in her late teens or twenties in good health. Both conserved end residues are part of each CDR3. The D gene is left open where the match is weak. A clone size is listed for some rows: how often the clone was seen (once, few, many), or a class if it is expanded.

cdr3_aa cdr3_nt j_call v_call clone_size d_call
CASSVAPAGRDEQYF TGTGCCAGCAGCGTAGCCCCGGCAGGGAGGGACGAGCAGTACTTC TRBJ2-7 TRBV9 NA TRBD2
CAISDPPGTAFYEQYF TGTGCCATCAGTGACCCCCCCGGGACAGCCTTCTACGAGCAGTACTTC TRBJ2-7 TRBV10-3 many TRBD1
CASSDLDRENTEAFF TGTGCCAGCAGTGACCTGGACAGGGAGAACACTGAAGCTTTCTTT TRBJ1-1 TRBV12-3/TRBV12-4 few TRBD1
CASREGQALYTF TGTGCCAGCAGAGAGGGACAGGCTCTCTACACCTTC TRBJ1-2 TRBV5-5 NA TRBD1
CASSSLGAETQYF TGTGCCAGCAGCTCCTTGGGAGCGGAGACCCAGTACTTC TRBJ2-5 TRBV11-2 NA NA
CASSSTSGGPDTQYF TGTGCCAGCAGCTCGACTAGCGGGGGGCCAGATACGCAGTATTTT TRBJ2-3 TRBV7-2 NA TRBD2
CASSGTGTGNIYEQFF TGTGCCAGCAGCGGCACCGGGACAGGGAACATCTACGAGCAGTTCTTC TRBJ2-1 TRBV7-2 once TRBD1
CASSGTSDETQYF TGTGCCAGCAGTGGGACTAGTGATGAGACCCAGTACTTC TRBJ2-5 TRBV2 NA TRBD2
CATSDRRPGRYEQYF TGTGCCACCAGTGATCGGAGGCCGGGGAGATACGAGCAGTACTTC TRBJ2-7 TRBV24-1 NA NA
CASSLMGGVLETQYF TGTGCCAGCAGCTTAATGGGGGGAGTATTAGAGACCCAGTACTTC TRBJ2-5 TRBV7-2 few NA
CASSKLAGETQYF TGTGCCAGCAGTAAACTAGCGGGAGAGACCCAGTACTTC TRBJ2-5 TRBV2 few TRBD2
CASRSLEQGDEQFF TGTGCCAGCAGGAGCCTAGAGCAGGGGGACGAGCAGTTCTTC TRBJ2-1 TRBV28 once TRBD1
CASSQDFVTISNEQYF TGCGCCAGCAGCCAAGATTTTGTGACAATCTCCAACGAGCAGTACTTC TRBJ2-7 TRBV4-1 few NA
CATSRDRLAGAADTQYF TGTGCCACCAGCAGAGATCGATTGGCAGGGGCGGCAGATACGCAGTATTTT TRBJ2-3 TRBV15 NA NA
CASSPRDLFYEQYF TGTGCCAGCAGTCCGCGGGACTTGTTCTACGAGCAGTACTTC TRBJ2-7 TRBV6-1 NA NA
CASSRQGDSYEQYF TGCGCCAGCAGCCGACAGGGGGACTCCTACGAGCAGTACTTC TRBJ2-7 TRBV4-1 few TRBD1
CASARTGELFF TGCGCCAGCGCCCGAACCGGGGAGCTGTTTTTT TRBJ2-2 TRBV5-1 NA NA
CSVNDNEQFF TGCAGCGTCAATGACAATGAGCAGTTCTTC TRBJ2-1 TRBV29-1 NA NA
CASSYNGASYEQYF TGTGCCAGCAGTTATAACGGAGCCTCCTACGAGCAGTACTTC TRBJ2-7 TRBV6-5 few NA
CASSLAEGFGSEQYF TGTGCCAGCAGCTTAGCGGAGGGGTTTGGATCCGAGCAGTACTTC TRBJ2-7 TRBV7-9 few NA
CASSVDSDFYMGNEQFF TGTGCCAGCAGCGTAGACTCTGACTTCTACATGGGGAATGAGCAGTTCTTC TRBJ2-1 TRBV9 few NA
CSAVEALVVMDEQFF TGCAGTGCTGTGGAGGCTTTGGTCGTGATGGATGAGCAGTTCTTC TRBJ2-1 TRBV20-1 many NA
CASSFIAGVRTDTQYF TGTGCCAGCAGTTTTATCGCGGGGGTCCGCACAGATACGCAGTATTTT TRBJ2-3 TRBV12-3/TRBV12-4 NA TRBD2
CASSDAHYEQYF TGTGCCAGCAGTGACGCCCACTACGAGCAGTACTTC TRBJ2-7 TRBV25-1 NA NA
CASSEQTGYEQYF TGCGCCAGCAGTGAGCAGACAGGGTACGAGCAGTACTTC TRBJ2-7 TRBV10-2 few TRBD1
CASSSGTSGISYEQYF TGCGCCAGCAGCTCCGGGACTAGCGGCATATCCTACGAGCAGTACTTC TRBJ2-7 TRBV5-1 NA TRBD2
CASSQEGPGGQPQHF TGTGCCAGCAGCCAAGAGGGGCCTGGGGGTCAGCCCCAGCATTTT TRBJ1-5 TRBV3-1 NA NA
CASSYGHYNSPLHF TGTGCCAGCAGTTACGGACACTATAATTCACCCCTCCACTTT TRBJ1-6 TRBV6-6 few NA
CSARRTDGGGYTF TGCAGTGCTAGACGGACGGACGGGGGGGGCTACACCTTC TRBJ1-2 TRBV20-1 NA NA
CSARLAGALGGELFF TGCAGTGCCCGACTAGCGGGGGCCCTAGGGGGGGAGCTGTTTTTT TRBJ2-2 TRBV20-1 NA TRBD2
CASRPGLAGGGTYNEQFF TGCGCCAGCAGGCCGGGACTAGCGGGAGGAGGTACCTACAATGAGCAGTTCTTC TRBJ2-1 TRBV5-1 NA TRBD2
CASSLRGMAGEYQETQYF TGTGCCAGCAGCTTAAGGGGGATGGCGGGGGAGTACCAAGAGACCCAGTACTTC TRBJ2-5 TRBV13 NA NA
CASSGPQVDTGELFF TGTGCCAGCAGCGGTCCCCAGGTAGACACCGGGGAGCTGTTTTTT TRBJ2-2 TRBV9 NA NA
CASSLAMDRGLEVHTQYF TGTGCCAGCAGCTTAGCGATGGACAGGGGGCTTGAGGTCCATACGCAGTATTTT TRBJ2-3 TRBV7-9 once TRBD1
CASSEFFRTGVHEQYF TGTGCCAGCAGTGAATTTTTCCGGACAGGGGTCCACGAGCAGTACTTC TRBJ2-7 TRBV25-1 few TRBD1
CASSLNTRYGYTF TGTGCCAGCAGTTTGAATACGCGATATGGCTACACCTTC TRBJ1-2 TRBV12-3/TRBV12-4 NA NA
CASSLGRGRSDTQYF TGTGCCAGCAGCTTGGGACGGGGGAGGTCAGATACGCAGTATTTT TRBJ2-3 TRBV7-2 few NA
CASSEGPGSLYEQYF TGTGCCAGCAGTGAAGGTCCAGGGTCGCTCTACGAGCAGTACTTC TRBJ2-7 TRBV6-1 NA NA
CSARGMQGAGYGYTF TGCAGTGCTAGAGGGATGCAGGGGGCTGGTTATGGCTACACCTTC TRBJ1-2 TRBV20-1 few TRBD1